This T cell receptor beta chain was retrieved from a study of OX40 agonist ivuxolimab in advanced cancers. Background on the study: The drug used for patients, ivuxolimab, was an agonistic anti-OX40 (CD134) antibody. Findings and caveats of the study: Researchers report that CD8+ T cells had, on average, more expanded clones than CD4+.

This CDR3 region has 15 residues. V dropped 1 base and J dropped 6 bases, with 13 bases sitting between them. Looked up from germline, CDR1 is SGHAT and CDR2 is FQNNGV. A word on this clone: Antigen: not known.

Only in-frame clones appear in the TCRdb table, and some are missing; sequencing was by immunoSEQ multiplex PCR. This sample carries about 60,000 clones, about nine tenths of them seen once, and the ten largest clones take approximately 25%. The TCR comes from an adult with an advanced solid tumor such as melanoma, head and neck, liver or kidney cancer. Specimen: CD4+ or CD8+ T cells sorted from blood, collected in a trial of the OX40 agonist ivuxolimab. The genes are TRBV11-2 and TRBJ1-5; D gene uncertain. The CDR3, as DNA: TGTGCCAGCAGCTTAGGATATGGGGTTAGTCAGCCCCAGCATTTT. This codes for CASSLGYGVSQPQHF.